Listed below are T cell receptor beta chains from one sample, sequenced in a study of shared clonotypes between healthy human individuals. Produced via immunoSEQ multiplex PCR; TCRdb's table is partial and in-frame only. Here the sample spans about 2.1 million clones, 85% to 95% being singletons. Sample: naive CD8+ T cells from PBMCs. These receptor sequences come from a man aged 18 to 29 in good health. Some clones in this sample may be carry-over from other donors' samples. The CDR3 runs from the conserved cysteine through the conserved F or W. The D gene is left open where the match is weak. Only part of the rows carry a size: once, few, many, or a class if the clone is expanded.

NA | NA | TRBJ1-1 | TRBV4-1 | TGCGCCAGCAGCCAAGTACGCAGAGAGAACACTGAAGCTTTCTTT | CASSQVRRENTEAFF
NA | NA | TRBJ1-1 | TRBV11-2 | TGTGCCAGCAGCTTAGGCGGGACCTACACTGAAGCTTTCTTT | CASSLGGTYTEAFF
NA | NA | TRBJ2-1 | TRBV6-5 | TGTGCCAGCAGTTATAGAGGCTACAATGAGCAGTTCTTC | CASSYRGYNEQFF
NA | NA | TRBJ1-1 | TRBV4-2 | TGTGCCAGCAGCCCAGGGGTCGTCACTGAAGCTTTCTTT | CASSPGVVTEAFF
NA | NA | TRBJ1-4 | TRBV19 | TGTGCCAGGTGTGGGTTTCCAAATGAAAAACTGTTTTTT | CARCGFPNEKLFF
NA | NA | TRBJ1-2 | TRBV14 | TGTGCCAGCAGCCATTATCGGGAGGGGGCTAACTATGGCTACACCTTC | CASSHYREGANYGYTF
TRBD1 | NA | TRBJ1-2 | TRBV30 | TGTGCCTGGAGTCGGGGGACAGCTAACTATGGCTACACCTTC | CAWSRGTANYGYTF
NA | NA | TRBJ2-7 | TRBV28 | TGTGCCAGCAGTCCCGTACAGGGAGTAGAGCAGTACTTC | CASSPVQGVEQYF
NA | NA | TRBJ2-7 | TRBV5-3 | TGTGCCAGAAACCTCGGGAGTGTCTACGAGCAGTACTTC | CARNLGSVYEQYF
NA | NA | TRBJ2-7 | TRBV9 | TGTGCCAGCAGCGTAGGTGCCAGGGGTGACGAGCAGTACTTC | CASSVGARGDEQYF
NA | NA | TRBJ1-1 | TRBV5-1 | TGCGCCAGCAGCCCACAGGGTGCTGAAGCTTTCTTT | CASSPQGAEAFF
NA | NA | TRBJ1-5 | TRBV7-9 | TGTGCCAGCAGCCCTCGGGGTCCTAGCAATCAGCCCCAGCATTTT | CASSPRGPSNQPQHF
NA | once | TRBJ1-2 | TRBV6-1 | TGTGCCAGCACCGATAACCAAGTGCGGGGCTACACCTTC | CASTDNQVRGYTF
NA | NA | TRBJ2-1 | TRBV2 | TGTGCCAGCAGTCCTATCGGGGCAAGGGTCAATGAGCAGTTCTTC | CASSPIGARVNEQFF
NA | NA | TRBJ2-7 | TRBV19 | TGTGCCAGTAGTCGACCCGGGACCAACTACGAGCAGTACTTC | CASSRPGTNYEQYF
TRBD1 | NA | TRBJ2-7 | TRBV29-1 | TGCAGCGCCTCAGGGGGCAGTGGGGGAGGCTACGAGCAGTACTTC | CSASGGSGGGYEQYF
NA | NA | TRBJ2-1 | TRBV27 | TGTGCCAGCAGCCTAATTGGCTTAGAGGGCCCGGCGGGAAATGAGCAGTTCTTC | CASSLIGLEGPAGNEQFF
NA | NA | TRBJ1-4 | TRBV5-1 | TGCGCCAGCAGCTCAACAGGGATAAATGAAAAACTGTTTTTT | CASSSTGINEKLFF
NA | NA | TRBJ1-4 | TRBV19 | TGTGCCAGTAGTATGGGGACCTCTAGGGATGAAAAACTGTTTTTT | CASSMGTSRDEKLFF
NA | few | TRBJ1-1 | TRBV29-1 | TGCAGCGCCACGGACAGTTTCGCTGAAGCTTTCTTT | CSATDSFAEAFF
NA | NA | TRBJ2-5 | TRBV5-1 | TGCGCCAGCAGCTTGTTCGTAGGGTCGGCCGAGACCCAGTACTTC | CASSLFVGSAETQYF
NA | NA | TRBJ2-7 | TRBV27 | TGTGCCAGCAGTTTGGACAGATACTACGAGCAGTACTTC | CASSLDRYYEQYF
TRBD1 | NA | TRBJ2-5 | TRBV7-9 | TGTGCCAGCAGCTCCACAGGGGGCTACGCGCCAGAGACCCAGTACTTC | CASSSTGGYAPETQYF
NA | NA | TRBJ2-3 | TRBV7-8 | TGTGCCAGCAGCTTAGCATGGGGTACCCTCGATACGCAGTATTTT | CASSLAWGTLDTQYF
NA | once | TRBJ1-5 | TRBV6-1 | TGTGCCAGCAGTGAGGGGGGGACGGCTCAGCCCCAGCATTTT | CASSEGGTAQPQHF
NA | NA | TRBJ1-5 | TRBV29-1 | TGCAGCGTGGGCGTGGACAGCCGGTGGCCCCAGCATTTT | CSVGVDSRWPQHF
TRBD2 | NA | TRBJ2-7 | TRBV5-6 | TGTGCCAGCAGCTTAGCCACCGGGACTAGCGGTATCGAGCAGTACTTC | CASSLATGTSGIEQYF
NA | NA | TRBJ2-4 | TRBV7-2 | TGTGCCAGCAGCTTAGTTCTCGTACGGGTAGCCAAAAACATTCAGTACTTC | CASSLVLVRVAKNIQYF
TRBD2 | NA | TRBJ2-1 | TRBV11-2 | TGTGCCAGCAGCCCAACCGGGACTAGCGGGAGGGTAGGCGATGAGCAGTTCTTC | CASSPTGTSGRVGDEQFF
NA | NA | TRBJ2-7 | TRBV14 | TGTGCCAGCAGCAAAGAGGCGGGGTTTTACTACGAGCAGTACTTC | CASSKEAGFYYEQYF
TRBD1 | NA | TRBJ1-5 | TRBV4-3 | TGCGCCAGCAGCCAAGGAAGGACAGGGGGCAATCAGCCCCAGCATTTT | CASSQGRTGGNQPQHF
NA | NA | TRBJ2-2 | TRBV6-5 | TGTGCCAGCAGTTACCGAGGACAGCTAGCCACCGGGGAGCTGTTTTTT | CASSYRGQLATGELFF
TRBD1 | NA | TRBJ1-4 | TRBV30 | TGTGCCTACGACAGGGCTGAAAAACTGTTTTTT | CAYDRAEKLFF
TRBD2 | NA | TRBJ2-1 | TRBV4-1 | TGCGCCAGCAGCCAAGGTCCCACTCTAGCGGGGTCCTACAATGAGCAGTTCTTC | CASSQGPTLAGSYNEQFF
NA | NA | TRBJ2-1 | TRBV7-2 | TGTGCCAGCAGCTCCCGACAGGTTGAGCAGTTCTTC | CASSSRQVEQFF
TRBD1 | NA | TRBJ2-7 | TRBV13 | TGTGCCAGCAGCCCAATCCGGGACAGGGACGAGCAGTACTTC | CASSPIRDRDEQYF